Sequencing of this TCR beta chain was carried out in a study of blood T cell repertoires in COVID-19. As handled by the study authors: By means of reference gene primer amplification, nucleated cell counts were estimated. Data came from immunoSEQ multiplex PCR; TCRdb stores just in-frame clones and leaves some out. V and J calls and clone size are those listed in that table; D and trimming were worked out from the DNA. The sample holds roughly 250,000 clones; approximately 85% are singletons and the top ten take 1.5% to 2%. The study recruited people aged roughly 18 to 100 years across some 23 US areas. Membership in each cohort depended on participant-reported clinical history. Recovered Cohort 3 donors showed two negative PCRs, clearance, or symptom resolution. The CDR3 runs 14 residues. V lost 1 base and J 6 bases, leaving 10 bases between the germline ends. Germline lookup yields CDR1 SGHNT and CDR2 YYREEE (reference sequence).

This chain links TRBV5-4 with TRBJ2-2; perhaps TRBD1 as D (7 bases). Sequences were obtained from PBMCs or T cells enriched from blood (not recorded which). This receptor was obtained from a woman in her forties or fifties who had recovered from COVID-19. The CDR3 DNA is TGTGCCAGCAGCTTGCAGGGGGGAGCCGGGGAGCTGTTTTTT. It is translated as CASSLQGGAGELFF.